The rows below give T cell receptor beta chains drawn from one sample of a study of technical replicates of blood from a handful of donors. The assay was immunoSEQ multiplex PCR, and TCRdb's table has in-frame clones only and misses some. The table includes about 49,000 clones, about 93% detected once. The material sequenced was PBMCs. The receptors were sampled from a human donor in good health. Some clones in this sample may be carry-over from other donors' samples. Both conserved end residues are trimmed from each CDR3.

V	CDR3
TRBV7-2	ASSPGGAQETQY
TRBV5-6	ASSPQGTNTGELF
TRBV5-1	ASSSRTGWETQY
TRBV4-1	ASSQPGQTYEQY
TRBV9	ASSPAGTGGEKLF
TRBV30	AWSVRQGSYNEQF
TRBV11-2	ASSPGGNTEAF
TRBV4-3	ASSRGGAGELF
TRBV7-8	ASILTAGGYSYNEQF
TRBV6-6	ASSRLASSSYNEQF
TRBV6-6	ASNSRGQGNEKLF
TRBV29-1	SVVEGLTDTQY
TRBV7-8	ASSFTWESYEQY
TRBV6-5	ASNRDGNTEAF
TRBV6-1	ASSEARATRGEQF
TRBV9	ASSVEGATTDTQY
TRBV5-1	ASSLRTAQETQY
TRBV4-1	ASSQSGGAPGELF
TRBV2	ASSNRDYSYEQY
TRBV5-6	ASSLGTGRSNEKLF
TRBV5-1	ASSFQGLRQETQY
TRBV5-1	ASSLSTGIPGELF
TRBV5-1	ASSLAGRGGTDTQY
TRBV28	ASSQVAGNTIY
TRBV4-1	ASSQTGQENTEAF
TRBV15	ATSGSRDRETGGWANVLT
TRBV4-3	ASSQDLAGSYGYT
TRBV2	ASIPGLGSSGANVLT
TRBV4-1	ASSQVLGQWNTGELF
TRBV6-1	ASSEYSGPSIGSGDEQF
TRBV6-1	ASRWEGSYNSPLH
TRBV4-3	ASSQVMGPIWPQH